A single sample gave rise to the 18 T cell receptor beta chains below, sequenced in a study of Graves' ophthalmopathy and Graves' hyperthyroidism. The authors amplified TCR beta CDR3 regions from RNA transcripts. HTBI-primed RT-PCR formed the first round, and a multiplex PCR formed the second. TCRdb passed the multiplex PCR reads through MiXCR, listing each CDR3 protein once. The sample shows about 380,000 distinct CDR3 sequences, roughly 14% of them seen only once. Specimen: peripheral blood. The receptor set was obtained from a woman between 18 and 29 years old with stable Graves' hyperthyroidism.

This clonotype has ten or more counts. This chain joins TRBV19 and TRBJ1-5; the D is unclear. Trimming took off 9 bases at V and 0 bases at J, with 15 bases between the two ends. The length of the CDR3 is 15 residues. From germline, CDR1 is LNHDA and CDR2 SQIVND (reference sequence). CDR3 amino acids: CASPWGADSNQPQHF. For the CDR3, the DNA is TGTGCCAGCCCGTGGGGAGCGGATAGCAATCAGCCCCAGCATTTT.

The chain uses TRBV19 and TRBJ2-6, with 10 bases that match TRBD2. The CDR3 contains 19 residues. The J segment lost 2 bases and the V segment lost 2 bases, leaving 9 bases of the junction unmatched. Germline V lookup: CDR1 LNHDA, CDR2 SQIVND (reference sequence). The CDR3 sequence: CASSISGGASLPGANVLTF. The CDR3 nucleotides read TGTGCCAGTAGTATAAGCGGGGGGGCCTCACTCCCTGGGGCCAACGTCCTGACTTTC.

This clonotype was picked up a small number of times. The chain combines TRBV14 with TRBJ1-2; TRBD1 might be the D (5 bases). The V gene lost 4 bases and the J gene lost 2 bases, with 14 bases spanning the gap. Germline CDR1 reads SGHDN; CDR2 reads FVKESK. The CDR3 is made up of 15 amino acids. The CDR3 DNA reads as TGTGCCAGCAGCCGGTTGGGACGGACGAACTATGGCTACACCTTC. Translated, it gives CASSRLGRTNYGYTF.

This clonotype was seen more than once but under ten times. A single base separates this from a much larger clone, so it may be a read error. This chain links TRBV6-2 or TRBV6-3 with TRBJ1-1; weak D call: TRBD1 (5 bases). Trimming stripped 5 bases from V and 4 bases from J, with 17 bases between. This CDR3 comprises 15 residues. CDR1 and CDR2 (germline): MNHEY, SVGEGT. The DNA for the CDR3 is TGTGCCAGCAGTCCCCGGGGGATAGGTTTCACTGAAGCTTTCTTT. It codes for CASSPRGIGFTEAFF.

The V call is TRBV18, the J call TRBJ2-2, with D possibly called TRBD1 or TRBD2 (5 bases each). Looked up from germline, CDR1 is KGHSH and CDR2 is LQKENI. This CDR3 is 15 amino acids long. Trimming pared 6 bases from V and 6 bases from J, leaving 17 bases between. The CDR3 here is CASSRPGTNAGELFF. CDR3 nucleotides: TGTGCCAGCTCGCGGCCAGGGACCAACGCCGGGGAGCTGTTTTTT.

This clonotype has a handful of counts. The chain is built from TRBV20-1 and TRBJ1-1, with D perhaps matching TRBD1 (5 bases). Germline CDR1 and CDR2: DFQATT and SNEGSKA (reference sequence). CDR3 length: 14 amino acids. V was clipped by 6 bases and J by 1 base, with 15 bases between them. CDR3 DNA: TGCAGTGCCCCGCTGGGACCCCCGAACACTGAAGCTTTCTTT. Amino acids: CSAPLGPPNTEAFF.

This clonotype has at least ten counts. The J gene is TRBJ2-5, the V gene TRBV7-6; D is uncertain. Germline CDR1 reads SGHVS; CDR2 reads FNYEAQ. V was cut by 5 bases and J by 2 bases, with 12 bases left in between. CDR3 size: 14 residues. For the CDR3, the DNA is TGTGCCAGCAGCCTGGACCTACTACAAGAGACCCAGTACTTC. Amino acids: CASSLDLLQETQYF. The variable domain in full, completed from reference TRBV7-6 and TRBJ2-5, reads GAGVSQSPRYKVTKRGQDVALRCDPISGHVSLYWYRQALGQGPEFLTYFNYEAQQDKSGLPNDRFSAERPEGSISTLTIQRTEQRDSAMYRCASSLDLLQETQYFGPGTRLLVL.

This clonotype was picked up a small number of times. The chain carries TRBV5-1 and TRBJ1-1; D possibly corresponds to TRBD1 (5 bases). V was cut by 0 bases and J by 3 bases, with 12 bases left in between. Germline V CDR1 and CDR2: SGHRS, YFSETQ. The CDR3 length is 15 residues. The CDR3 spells CASSLEPGGYTEAFF. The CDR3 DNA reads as TGCGCCAGCAGCTTGGAGCCGGGGGGTTACACTGAAGCTTTCTTT.

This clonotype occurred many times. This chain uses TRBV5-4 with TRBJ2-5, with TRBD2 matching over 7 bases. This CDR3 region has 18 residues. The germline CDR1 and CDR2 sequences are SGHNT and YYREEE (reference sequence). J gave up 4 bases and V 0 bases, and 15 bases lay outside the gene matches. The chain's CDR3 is CASSLGPSGGGGGETQYF. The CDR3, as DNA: TGTGCCAGCAGCTTGGGGCCTAGCGGCGGGGGAGGAGGAGAGACCCAGTACTTC.

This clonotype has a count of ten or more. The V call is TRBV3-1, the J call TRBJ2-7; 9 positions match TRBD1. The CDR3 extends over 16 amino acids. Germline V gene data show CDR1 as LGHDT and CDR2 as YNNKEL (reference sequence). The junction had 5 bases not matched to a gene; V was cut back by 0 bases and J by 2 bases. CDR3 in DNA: TGTGCCAGCAGCCAAGATTTATGGACAGGGGCCTACGAGCAGTACTTC. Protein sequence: CASSQDLWTGAYEQYF.

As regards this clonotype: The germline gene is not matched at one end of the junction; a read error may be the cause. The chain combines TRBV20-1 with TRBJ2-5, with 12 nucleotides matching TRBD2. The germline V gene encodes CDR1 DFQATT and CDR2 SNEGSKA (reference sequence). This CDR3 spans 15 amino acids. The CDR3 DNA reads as TGCAGTGCTAGCAACCTAGCGGGGGGGCGAGAGACCAAGTACTTC. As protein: CSASNLAGGRETKYF.

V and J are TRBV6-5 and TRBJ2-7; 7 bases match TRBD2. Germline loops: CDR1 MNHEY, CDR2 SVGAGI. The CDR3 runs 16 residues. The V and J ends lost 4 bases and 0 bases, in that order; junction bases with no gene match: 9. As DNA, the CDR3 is TGTGCCAGCAGTTCGCGGGGGAGCCCGAGCTCCTACGAGCAGTACTTC. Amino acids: CASSSRGSPSSYEQYF.

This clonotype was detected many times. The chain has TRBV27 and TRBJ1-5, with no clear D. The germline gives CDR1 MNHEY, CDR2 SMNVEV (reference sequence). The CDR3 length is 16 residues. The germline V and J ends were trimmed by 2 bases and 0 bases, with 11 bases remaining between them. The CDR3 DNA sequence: TGTGCCAGCAGTTTACGCAGACCGGATAGCAATCAGCCCCAGCATTTT. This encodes CASSLRRPDSNQPQHF.

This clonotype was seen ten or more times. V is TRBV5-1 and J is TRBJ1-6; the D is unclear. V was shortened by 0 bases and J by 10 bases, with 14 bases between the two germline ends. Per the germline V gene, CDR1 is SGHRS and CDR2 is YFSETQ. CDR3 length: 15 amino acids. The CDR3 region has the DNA TGCGCCAGCAGCTTGGAGCAGGCGGGTCGCTCACCCCTCCACTTT. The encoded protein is CASSLEQAGRSPLHF.

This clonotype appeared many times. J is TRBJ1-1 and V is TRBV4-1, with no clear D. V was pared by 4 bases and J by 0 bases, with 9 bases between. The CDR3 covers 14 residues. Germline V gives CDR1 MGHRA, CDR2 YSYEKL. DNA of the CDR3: TGCGCCAGCAGCCCAACGGCCATGAACACTGAAGCTTTCTTT. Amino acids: CASSPTAMNTEAFF.

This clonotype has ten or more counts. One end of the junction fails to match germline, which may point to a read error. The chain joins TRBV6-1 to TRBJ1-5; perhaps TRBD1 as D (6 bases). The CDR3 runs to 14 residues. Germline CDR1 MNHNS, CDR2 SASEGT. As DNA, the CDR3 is TGTGCCAGCAGGGAAGGGGGAAGCAATCAGCCCCAGCATTTT. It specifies CASREGGSNQPQHF.

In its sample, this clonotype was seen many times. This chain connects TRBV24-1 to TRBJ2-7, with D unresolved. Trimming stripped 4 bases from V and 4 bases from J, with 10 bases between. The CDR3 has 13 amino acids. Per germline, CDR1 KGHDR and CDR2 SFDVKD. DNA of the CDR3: TGTGCCACCAGTGACACGGACCGGTACGAGCAGTACTTC. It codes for CATSDTDRYEQYF.

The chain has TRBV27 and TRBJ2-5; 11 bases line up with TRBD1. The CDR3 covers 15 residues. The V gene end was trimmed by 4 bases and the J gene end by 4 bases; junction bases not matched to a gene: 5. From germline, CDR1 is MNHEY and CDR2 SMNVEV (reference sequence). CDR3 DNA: TGTGCCAGCAGTTCCTGGGGGACAGGGGGAGAGACCCAGTACTTC. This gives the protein CASSSWGTGGETQYF.